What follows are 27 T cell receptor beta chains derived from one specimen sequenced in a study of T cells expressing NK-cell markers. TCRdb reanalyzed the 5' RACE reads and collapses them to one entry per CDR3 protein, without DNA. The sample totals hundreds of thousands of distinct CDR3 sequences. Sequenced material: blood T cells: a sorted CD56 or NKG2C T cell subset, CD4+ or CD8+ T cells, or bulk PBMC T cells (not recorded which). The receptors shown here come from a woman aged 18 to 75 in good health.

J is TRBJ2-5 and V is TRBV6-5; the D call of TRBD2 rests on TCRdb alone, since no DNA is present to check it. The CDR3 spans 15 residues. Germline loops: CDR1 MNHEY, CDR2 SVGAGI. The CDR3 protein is CASSYPRGGQETQYF.

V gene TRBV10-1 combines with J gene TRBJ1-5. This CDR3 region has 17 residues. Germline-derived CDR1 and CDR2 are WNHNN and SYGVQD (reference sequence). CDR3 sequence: CASRTSRSVMGNQPQHF.

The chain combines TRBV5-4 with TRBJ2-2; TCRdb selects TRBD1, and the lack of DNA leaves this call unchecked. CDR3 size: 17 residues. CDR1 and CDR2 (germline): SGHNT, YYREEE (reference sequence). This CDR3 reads CASSLGGGRTNTGELFF. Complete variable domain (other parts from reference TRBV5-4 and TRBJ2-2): ETGVTQSPTHLIKTRGQQVTLRCSSQSGHNTVSWYQQALGQGPQFIFQYYREEENGRGNFPPRFSGLQFPNYSSELNVNALELDDSALYLCASSLGGGRTNTGELFFGEGSRLTVL.

This CDR3 reads CSASAGVGYEQYF. V is TRBV20-1 and J is TRBJ2-7; as DNA is missing, the TRBD2 call by TCRdb cannot be tested. CDR1 is DFQATT and CDR2 is SNEGSKA in the germline V gene (reference sequence). The length of the CDR3 is 13 residues.

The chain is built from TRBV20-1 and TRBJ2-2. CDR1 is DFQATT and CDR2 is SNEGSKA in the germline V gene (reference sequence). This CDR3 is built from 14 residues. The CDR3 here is CSARGLGIPGELFF.

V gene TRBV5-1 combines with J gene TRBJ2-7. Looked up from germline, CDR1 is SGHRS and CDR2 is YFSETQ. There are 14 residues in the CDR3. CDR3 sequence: CASSWGPSSYEQYF.

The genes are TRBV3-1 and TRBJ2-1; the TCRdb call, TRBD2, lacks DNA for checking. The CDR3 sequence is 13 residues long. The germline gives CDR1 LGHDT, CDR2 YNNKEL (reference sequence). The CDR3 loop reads CASRDSSYNEQFF.

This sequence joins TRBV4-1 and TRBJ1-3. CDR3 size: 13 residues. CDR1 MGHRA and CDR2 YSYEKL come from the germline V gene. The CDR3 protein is CASSQRSGDTIYF.

CDR3 region: CASSGGWAGNTDTQYF. The V call is TRBV7-9, the J call TRBJ2-3; TCRdb picks TRBD1, but there is no DNA to check that call. Germline CDR1 and CDR2: SEHNR and FQNEAQ (reference sequence). CDR3 length: 16 amino acids.

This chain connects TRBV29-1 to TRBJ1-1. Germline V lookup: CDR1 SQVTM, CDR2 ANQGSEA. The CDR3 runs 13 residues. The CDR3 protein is CSVVGQSPPEAFF.

The CDR3 here is CATSRPTRGSETQYF. This sequence joins TRBV15 and TRBJ2-5; lacking DNA, the TRBD1 call made by TCRdb goes unchecked. In germline, CDR1 is LNHNV, CDR2 YYDKDF (reference sequence). The CDR3 sequence is 15 residues long.

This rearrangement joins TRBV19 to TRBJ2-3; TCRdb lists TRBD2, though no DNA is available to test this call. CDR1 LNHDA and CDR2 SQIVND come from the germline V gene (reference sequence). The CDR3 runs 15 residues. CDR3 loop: CASSITAGVEDTQYF.

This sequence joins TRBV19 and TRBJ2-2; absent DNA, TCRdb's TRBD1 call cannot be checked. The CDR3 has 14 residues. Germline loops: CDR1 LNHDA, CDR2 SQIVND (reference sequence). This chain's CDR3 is CASSARGRTGELFF.

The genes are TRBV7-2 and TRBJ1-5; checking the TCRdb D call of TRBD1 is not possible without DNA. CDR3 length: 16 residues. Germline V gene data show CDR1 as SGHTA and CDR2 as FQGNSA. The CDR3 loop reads CASSLEGTGVSQPQHF.

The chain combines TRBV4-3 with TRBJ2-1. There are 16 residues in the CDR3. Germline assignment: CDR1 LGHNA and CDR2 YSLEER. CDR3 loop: CASSQAAKSSYNEQFF.

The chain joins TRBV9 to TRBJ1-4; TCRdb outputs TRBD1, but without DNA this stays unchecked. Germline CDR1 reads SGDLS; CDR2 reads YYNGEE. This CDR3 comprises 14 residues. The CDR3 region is CASSVEGVGEKLFF.

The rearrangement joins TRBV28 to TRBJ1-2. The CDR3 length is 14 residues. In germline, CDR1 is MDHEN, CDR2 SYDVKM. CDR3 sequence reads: CASSLGNLHYGYTF.

The CDR3 protein is CASSYHRLAEGEQYF. The gene calls are TRBV6-5 and TRBJ2-7; TCRdb returns TRBD2, unconfirmable since there is no DNA. Germline CDR1 reads MNHEY; CDR2 reads SVGAGI. The CDR3 length is 15 residues.

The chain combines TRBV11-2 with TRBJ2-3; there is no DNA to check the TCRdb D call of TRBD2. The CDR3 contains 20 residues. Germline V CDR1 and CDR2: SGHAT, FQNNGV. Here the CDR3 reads CASSLAGLAGGPTGTDTQYF.

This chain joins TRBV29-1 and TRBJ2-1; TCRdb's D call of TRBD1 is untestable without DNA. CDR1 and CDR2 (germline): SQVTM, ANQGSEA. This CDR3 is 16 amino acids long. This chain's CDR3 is CSVYHPGQGARNEQFF.

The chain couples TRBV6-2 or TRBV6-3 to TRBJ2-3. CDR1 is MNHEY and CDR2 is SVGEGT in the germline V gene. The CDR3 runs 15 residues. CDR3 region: CASSYGREYQDTQYF.

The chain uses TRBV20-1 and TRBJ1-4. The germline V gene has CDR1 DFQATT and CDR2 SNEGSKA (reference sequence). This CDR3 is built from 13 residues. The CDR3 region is CSAKQPSNEKLFF.

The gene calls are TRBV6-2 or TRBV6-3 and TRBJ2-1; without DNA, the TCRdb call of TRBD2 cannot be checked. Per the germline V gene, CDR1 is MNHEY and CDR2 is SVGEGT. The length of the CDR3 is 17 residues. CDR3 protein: CASRGWLAGGPDNEQFF.

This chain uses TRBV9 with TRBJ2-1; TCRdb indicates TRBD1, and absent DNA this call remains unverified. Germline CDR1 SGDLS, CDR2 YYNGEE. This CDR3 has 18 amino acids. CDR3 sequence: CASSPNVDETGAYNEQFF.

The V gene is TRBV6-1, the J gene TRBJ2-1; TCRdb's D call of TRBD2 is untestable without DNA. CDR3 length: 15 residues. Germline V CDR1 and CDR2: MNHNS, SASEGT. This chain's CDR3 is CASSEAGLRTWEQFF.

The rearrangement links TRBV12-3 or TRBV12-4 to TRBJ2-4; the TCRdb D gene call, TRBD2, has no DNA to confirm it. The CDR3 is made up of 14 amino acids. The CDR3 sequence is CASSLVGSENIQYF.

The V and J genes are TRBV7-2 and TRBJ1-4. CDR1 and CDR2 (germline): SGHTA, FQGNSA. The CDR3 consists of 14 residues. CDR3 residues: CASSLTQGGEKLFF.